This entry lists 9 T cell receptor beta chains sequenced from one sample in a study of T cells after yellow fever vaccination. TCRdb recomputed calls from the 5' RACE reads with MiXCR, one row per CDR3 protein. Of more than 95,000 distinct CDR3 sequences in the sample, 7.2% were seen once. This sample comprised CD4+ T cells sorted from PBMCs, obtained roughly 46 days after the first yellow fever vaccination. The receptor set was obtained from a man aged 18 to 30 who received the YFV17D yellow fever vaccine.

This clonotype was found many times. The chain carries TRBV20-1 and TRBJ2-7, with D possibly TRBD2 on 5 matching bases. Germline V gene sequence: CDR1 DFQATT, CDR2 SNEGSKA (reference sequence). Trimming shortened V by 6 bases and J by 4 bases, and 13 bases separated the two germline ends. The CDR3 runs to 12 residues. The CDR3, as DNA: TGCAGTGCCGAGGGTTCCGGGTACGAGCAGTACGTC. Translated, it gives CSAEGSGYEQYV.

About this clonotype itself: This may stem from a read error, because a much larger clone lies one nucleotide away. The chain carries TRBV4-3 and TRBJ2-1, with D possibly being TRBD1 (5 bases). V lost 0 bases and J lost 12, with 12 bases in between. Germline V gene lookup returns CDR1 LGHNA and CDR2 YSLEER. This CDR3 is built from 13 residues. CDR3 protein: CASSQESDTGQFF. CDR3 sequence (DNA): TGCGCCAGCAGCCAAGAGTCGGACACAGGGCAGTTCTTC.

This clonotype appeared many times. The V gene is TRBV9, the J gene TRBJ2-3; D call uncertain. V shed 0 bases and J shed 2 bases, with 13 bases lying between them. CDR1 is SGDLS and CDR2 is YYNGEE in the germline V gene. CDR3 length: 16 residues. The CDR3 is CASSVGGPTTTDTQYF. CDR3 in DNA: TGTGCCAGCAGCGTAGGGGGTCCAACAACCACAGATACGCAGTATTTT.

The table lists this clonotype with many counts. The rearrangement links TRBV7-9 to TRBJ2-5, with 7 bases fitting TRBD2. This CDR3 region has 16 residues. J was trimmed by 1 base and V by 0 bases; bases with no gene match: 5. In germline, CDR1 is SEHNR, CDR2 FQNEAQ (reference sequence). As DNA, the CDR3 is TGTGCCAGCAGCTTAGCGACTAGCCCCCGCCAAGAGACCCAGTACTTC. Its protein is CASSLATSPRQETQYF. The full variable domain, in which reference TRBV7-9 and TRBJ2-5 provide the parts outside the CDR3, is DTGVSQNPRHKITKRGQNVTFRCDPISEHNRLYWYRQTLGQGPEFLTYFQNEAQLEKSRLLSDRFSAERPKGSFSTLEIQRTEQGDSAMYLCASSLATSPRQETQYFGPGTRLLVL.

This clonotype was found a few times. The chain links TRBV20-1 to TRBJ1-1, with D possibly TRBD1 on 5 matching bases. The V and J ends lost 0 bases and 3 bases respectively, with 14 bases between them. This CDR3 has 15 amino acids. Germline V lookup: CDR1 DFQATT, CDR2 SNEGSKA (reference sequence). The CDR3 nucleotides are TGCAGTGCTAGAGATCCCTGGAGAGGGGACACTGAAGCTTTCTTT. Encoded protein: CSARDPWRGDTEAFF.

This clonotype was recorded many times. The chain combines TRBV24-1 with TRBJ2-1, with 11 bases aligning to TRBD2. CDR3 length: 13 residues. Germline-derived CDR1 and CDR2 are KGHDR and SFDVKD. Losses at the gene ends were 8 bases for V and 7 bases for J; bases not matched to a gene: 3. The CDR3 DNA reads TGTGCCACCATGTCTAGCGGGGGGAATGAGCAGTTCTTC. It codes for CATMSSGGNEQFF.

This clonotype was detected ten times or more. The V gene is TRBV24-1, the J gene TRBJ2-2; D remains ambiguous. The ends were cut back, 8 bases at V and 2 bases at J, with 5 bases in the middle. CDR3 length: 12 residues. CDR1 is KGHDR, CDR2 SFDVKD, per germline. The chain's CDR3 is CATTGNTGELFF. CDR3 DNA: TGTGCCACCACAGGAAACACCGGGGAGCTGTTTTTT.

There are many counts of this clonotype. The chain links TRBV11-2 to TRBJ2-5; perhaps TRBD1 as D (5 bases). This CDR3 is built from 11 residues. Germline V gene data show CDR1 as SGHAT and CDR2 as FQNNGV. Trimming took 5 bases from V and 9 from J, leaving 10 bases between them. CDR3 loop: CASSPGPSQYF. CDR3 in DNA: TGTGCCAGCAGCCCAGGGCCTTCCCAGTACTTC. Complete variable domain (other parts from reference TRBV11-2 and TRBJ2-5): EAGVAQSPRYKIIEKRQSVAFWCNPISGHATLYWYQQILGQGPKLLIQFQNNGVVDDSQLPKDRFSAERLKGVDSTLKIQPAKLEDSAVYLCASSPGPSQYFGPGTRLLVL.

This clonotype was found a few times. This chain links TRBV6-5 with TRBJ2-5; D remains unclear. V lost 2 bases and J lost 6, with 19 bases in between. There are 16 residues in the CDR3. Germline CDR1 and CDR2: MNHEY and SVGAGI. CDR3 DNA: TGTGCCAGCAGTTACCGCTCCAATCGGCTGGGGAAGACCCAGTACTTC. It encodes CASSYRSNRLGKTQYF.